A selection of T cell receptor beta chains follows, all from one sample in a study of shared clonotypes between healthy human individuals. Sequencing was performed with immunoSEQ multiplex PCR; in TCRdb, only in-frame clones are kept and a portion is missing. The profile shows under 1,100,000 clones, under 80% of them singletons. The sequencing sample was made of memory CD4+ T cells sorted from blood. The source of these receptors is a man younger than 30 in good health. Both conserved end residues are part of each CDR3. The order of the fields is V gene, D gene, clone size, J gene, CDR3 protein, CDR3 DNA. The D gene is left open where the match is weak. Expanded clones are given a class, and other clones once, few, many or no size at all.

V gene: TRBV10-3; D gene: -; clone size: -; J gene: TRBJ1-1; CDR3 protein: CAISEAGQLNTEAFF; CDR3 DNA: TGTGCCATCAGTGAGGCAGGACAGCTGAACACTGAAGCTTTCTTT
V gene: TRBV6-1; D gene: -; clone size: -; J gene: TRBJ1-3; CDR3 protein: CASSREAGNTIYF; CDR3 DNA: TGTGCCAGCAGTAGGGAGGCTGGAAACACCATATATTTT
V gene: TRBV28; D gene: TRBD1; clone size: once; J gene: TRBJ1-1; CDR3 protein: CASSLDRGNTEAFF; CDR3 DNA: TGTGCCAGCAGTCTTGACAGGGGGAACACTGAAGCTTTCTTT
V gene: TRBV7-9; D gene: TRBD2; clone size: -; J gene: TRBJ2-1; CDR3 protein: CASSPSGRASYNEQFF; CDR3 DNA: TGTGCCAGCAGCCCGAGCGGGAGGGCCTCGTACAATGAGCAGTTCTTC
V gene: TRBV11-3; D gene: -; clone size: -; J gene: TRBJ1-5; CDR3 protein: CASSPATVQPKWNQPQHF; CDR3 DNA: TGTGCCAGCAGTCCAGCCACCGTACAGCCAAAGTGGAATCAGCCCCAGCATTTT
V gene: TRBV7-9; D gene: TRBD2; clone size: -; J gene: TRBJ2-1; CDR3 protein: CASSSTSGLTSEGQFF; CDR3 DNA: TGTGCCAGCAGCTCGACTAGCGGCTTAACCTCTGAGGGGCAGTTCTTC
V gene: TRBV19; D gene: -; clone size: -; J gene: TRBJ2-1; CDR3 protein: CASSINAEVYNEQFF; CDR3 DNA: TGTGCCAGTAGTATCAATGCGGAGGTCTACAATGAGCAGTTCTTC
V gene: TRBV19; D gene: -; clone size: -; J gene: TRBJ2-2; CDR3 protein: CASNHRAGELFF; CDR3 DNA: TGTGCCAGTAATCACAGGGCCGGGGAGCTGTTTTTT
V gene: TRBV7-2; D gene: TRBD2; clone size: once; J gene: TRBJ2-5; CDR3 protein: CASSYRTSGRSVAETQYF; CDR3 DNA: TGTGCCAGCAGCTACCGGACTAGCGGGAGGTCAGTGGCAGAGACCCAGTACTTC
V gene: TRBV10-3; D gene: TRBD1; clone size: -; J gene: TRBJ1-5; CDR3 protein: CAISETGGRNQPQHF; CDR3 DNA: TGTGCCATCAGCGAGACAGGGGGCAGAAATCAGCCCCAGCATTTT
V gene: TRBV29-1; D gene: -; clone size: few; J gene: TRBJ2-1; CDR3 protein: CSVKVGLVYNEQFF; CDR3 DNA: TGCAGCGTTAAGGTGGGTTTGGTCTACAATGAGCAGTTCTTC
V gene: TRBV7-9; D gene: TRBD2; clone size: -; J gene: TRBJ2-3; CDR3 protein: CASSSGAGFRTDTQYF; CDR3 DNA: TGTGCCAGCAGCTCAGGAGCGGGGTTTCGCACAGATACGCAGTATTTT
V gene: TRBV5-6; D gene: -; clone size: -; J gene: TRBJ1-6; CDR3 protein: CASSLAGRGLGDSPLHF; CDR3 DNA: TGTGCCAGCAGCTTGGCTGGTCGGGGTTTGGGAGATTCACCCCTCCACTTT
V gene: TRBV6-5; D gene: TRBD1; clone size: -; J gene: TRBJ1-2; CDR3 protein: CASSRTGDGGYTF; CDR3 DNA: TGTGCCAGCAGTCGAACAGGGGATGGTGGCTACACCTTC
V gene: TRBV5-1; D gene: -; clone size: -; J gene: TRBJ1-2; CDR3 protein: CASSSDSLGYTF; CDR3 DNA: TGCGCCAGCAGCTCGGACAGTCTTGGCTACACCTTC
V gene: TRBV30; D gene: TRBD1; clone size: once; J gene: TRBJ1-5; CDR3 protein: CAWGGQGVQPQHF; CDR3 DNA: TGTGCCTGGGGAGGGCAGGGGGTTCAGCCCCAGCATTTT
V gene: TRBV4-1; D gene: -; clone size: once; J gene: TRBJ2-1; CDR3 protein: CASSQGGPNSYNEQFF; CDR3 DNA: TGCGCCAGCAGCCAAGGGGGACCCAACTCCTACAATGAGCAGTTCTTC
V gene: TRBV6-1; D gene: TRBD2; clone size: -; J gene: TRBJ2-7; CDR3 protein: CASSERSGWRTSVNFYEQYF; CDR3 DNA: TGTGCCAGCAGTGAAAGGTCGGGTTGGAGGACTAGCGTAAATTTCTACGAGCAGTACTTC
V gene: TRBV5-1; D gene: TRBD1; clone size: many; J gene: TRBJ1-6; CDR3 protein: CASSLSPDRGSGSPLHF; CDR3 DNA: TGCGCCAGCAGCTTGAGTCCGGACAGGGGATCAGGATCACCCCTCCACTTT
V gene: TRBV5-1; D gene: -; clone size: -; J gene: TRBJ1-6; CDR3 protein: CASSLEGVQLSPLHF; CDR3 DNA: TGCGCCAGCAGCCTGGAGGGGGTCCAACTTTCACCCCTCCACTTT
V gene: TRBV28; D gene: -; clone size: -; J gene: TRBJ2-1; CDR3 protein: CASSVYNEQFF; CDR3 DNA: TGTGCCAGCAGTGTCTACAATGAGCAGTTCTTC
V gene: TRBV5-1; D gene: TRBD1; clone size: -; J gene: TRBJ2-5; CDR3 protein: CASSVTGVGPETQYF; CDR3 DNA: TGCGCCAGCAGCGTAACAGGGGTAGGGCCAGAGACCCAGTACTTC
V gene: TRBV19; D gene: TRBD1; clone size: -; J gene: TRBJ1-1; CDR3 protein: CASGTGGGIAFF; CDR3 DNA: TGTGCCAGTGGAACAGGGGGAGGAATAGCTTTCTTT
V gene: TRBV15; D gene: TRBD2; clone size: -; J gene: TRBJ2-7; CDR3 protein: CATSRELAGSAYEQYF; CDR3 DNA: TGTGCCACCAGCAGGGAACTAGCGGGGAGCGCCTACGAGCAGTACTTC
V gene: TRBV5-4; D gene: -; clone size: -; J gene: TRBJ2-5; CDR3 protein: CASSLGSTETQYF; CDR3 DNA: TGTGCCAGCAGCTTGGGATCGACGGAGACCCAGTACTTC
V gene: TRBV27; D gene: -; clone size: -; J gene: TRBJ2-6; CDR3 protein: CASSSRVSSGANVLTF; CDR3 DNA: TGTGCCAGCAGTTCGAGGGTTTCGTCTGGGGCCAACGTCCTGACTTTC
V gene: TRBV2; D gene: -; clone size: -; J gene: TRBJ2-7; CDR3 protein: CASTGSRVEQYF; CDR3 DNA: TGTGCCAGCACCGGAAGTCGGGTAGAGCAGTACTTC
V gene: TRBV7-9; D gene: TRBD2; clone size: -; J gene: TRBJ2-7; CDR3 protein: CASSPLGGGPSYEQYF; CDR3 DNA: TGTGCCAGCAGCCCCTTAGGCGGGGGGCCTTCCTACGAGCAGTACTTC
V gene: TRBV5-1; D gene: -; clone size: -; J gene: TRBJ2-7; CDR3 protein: CASSLEGQTQYF; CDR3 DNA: TGCGCCAGCAGCTTGGAAGGACAAACGCAGTACTTC
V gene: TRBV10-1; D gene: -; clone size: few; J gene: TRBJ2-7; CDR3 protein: CASSESGRVSEQYF; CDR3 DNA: TGCGCCAGCAGTGAGTCTGGCAGGGTTAGCGAGCAGTACTTC
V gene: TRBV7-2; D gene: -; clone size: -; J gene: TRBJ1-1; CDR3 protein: CASSLAPGVQTEAFF; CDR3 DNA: TGTGCCAGCAGCTTAGCGCCAGGGGTTCAGACTGAAGCTTTCTTT
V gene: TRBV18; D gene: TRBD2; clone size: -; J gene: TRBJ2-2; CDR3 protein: CASSLRLDSGGVTGELFF; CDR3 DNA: TGTGCCAGCTCACTCAGACTCGATAGCGGGGGTGTCACCGGGGAGCTGTTTTTT
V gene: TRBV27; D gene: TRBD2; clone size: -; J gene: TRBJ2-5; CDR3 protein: CATSRLAGLGVETQYF; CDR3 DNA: TGTGCCACTTCGCGACTAGCGGGGCTTGGGGTAGAGACCCAGTACTTC
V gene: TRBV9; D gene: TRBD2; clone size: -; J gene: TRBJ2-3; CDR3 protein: CASSVAASGGLGRDTQYF; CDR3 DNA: TGTGCCAGCAGCGTAGCAGCGAGCGGGGGCCTTGGACGAGATACGCAGTATTTT
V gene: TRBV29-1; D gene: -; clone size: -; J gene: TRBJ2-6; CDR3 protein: CSANPGQLSVANVLTF; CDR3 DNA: TGCAGCGCCAACCCCGGACAGCTTTCGGTGGCCAACGTCCTGACTTTC
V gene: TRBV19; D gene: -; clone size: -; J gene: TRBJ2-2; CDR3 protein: CASSYQGQTGELFF; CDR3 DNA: TGTGCCAGTAGTTACCAGGGGCAAACCGGGGAGCTGTTTTTT
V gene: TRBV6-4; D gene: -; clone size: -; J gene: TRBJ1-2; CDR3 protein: CASSPEPLAGYTF; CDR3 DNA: TGTGCCAGCAGCCCCGAACCTCTAGCTGGCTACACCTTC
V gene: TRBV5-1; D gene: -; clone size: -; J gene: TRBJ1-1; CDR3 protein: CASSFRYVGNTEAFF; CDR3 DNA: TGCGCCAGCAGCTTTCGCTATGTAGGGAACACTGAAGCTTTCTTT
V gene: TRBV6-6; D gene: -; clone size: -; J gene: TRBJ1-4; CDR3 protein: CASSLEGNEKLFF; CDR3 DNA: TGTGCCAGCAGTTTGGAGGGAAATGAAAAACTGTTTTTT
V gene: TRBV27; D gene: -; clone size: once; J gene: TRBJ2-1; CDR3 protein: CASSLRRPVVMGSYNEQFF; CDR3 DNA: TGTGCCAGCAGTCTCAGACGTCCTGTGGTGATGGGCTCCTACAATGAGCAGTTCTTC
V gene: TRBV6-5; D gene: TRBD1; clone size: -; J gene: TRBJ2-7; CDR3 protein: CATRLGQTDYEQYF; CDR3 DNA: TGTGCCACCAGACTGGGACAGACCGACTACGAGCAGTACTTC